Shown below are 20 T cell receptor beta chains from a single sample sequenced in a study of immune heterogeneity within non-small cell lung tumors. It was with 32 V and 13 J primers that multiplex PCR amplified TCR beta CDR3. TCRdb re-called the multiplex PCR reads with MiXCR, one entry per CDR3 protein. The sample shows approximately 11,000 distinct CDR3 sequences, 25% to 35% of them seen only once. Template input, which was bulk tumor genomic DNA, totaled about 630 ng per sample. Primary tumors were biopsied several times each, far apart, intraoperatively. Patients had untreated, newly diagnosed non-small cell lung cancer and underwent curative surgery. Sequencing was performed on lung tumor tissue. These receptors were taken from a woman aged 50 to 60 with non-small cell lung cancer.

This clonotype was observed a few times. The chain recombines TRBV6-1 with TRBJ1-5; perhaps TRBD1 as D (5 bases). The CDR3 contains 16 residues. Germline V gene sequence: CDR1 MNHNS, CDR2 SASEGT. V lost 6 bases and J 2 bases, leaving 17 bases between the germline ends. CDR3 loop: CASRGGTARRNQPQHF. CDR3 nucleotides: TGTGCCAGCAGGGGTGGGACGGCCAGACGCAATCAGCCCCAGCATTTT.

Note on this clonotype: This sequence may be a read error, since a much larger clone differs from it by one base. CDR3 in DNA: TGCGCCAGCAGCCCGCAGGGGGCGAGCTATAGCTACACCTTC. It encodes CASSPQGASYSYTF. This chain uses TRBV5-1 with TRBJ1-2, with TRBD1 identical over 8 bases. Germline CDR1 and CDR2: SGHRS and YFSETQ. The CDR3 runs to 14 residues.

This clonotype has at least ten counts. The V and J genes are TRBV30 and TRBJ2-6; D may be TRBD2 (5 bases). This CDR3 has 13 amino acids. Germline V gene data show CDR1 as GTSNPN and CDR2 as SVGIG (reference sequence). V lost 7 bases to trimming and J lost 0 bases, with 7 bases between them. CDR3 coding DNA: TGTGCCTTCGAGGGCTCTGGGGCCAACGTCCTGACTTTC. This sequence encodes CAFEGSGANVLTF.

The table lists this clonotype with many counts. The rearrangement uses TRBV20-1 and TRBJ2-7; possibly TRBD1 for D (5 bases). Trimming took 3 bases from V and 6 from J, leaving 6 bases between them. Germline lookup yields CDR1 DFQATT and CDR2 SNEGSKA (reference sequence). The CDR3 consists of 10 residues. The chain's CDR3 is CSASQGEQYF. The DNA for the CDR3 is TGCAGTGCTAGCCAGGGCGAGCAGTACTTC.

This clonotype has at least ten counts. The gene calls are TRBV19 and TRBJ1-4; a weak D match, TRBD1 (6 bases). Germline lookup yields CDR1 LNHDA and CDR2 SQIVND (reference sequence). The V end lost 5 bases, the J end lost 5 bases, and 15 bases lay between the germline ends. The CDR3 length is 15 residues. In DNA, the CDR3 is TGTGCCAGTAGTCGTAACGGACAGAAAAATGAAAAACTGTTTTTT. Translating it yields CASSRNGQKNEKLFF.

This clonotype ranks as medium-sized. The V and J genes are TRBV20-1 and TRBJ1-1, with D perhaps TRBD1 (6 bases). Germline CDR1 reads DFQATT; CDR2 reads SNEGSKA (reference sequence). Trimming shortened V by 3 bases and J by 9 bases, and 14 bases separated the two germline ends. The CDR3 is made up of 12 amino acids. This CDR3 reads CSARRGDGKAFF. Written as DNA, the CDR3 is TGCAGTGCTAGGAGGGGGGACGGAAAAGCTTTCTTT.

A word on this clonotype: This may arise from a read error, as a much more abundant clone is one base away. The chain joins TRBV5-1 to TRBJ2-7; 8 positions agree with TRBD2. The CDR3 is 14 amino acids. The germline V gene encodes CDR1 SGHRS and CDR2 YFSETQ. Trimming took 9 bases from V and 0 from J; bases not matched to a gene: 8. CDR3 loop: CAIQIAGSSYEQYF. CDR3 coding DNA: TGCGCCATCCAAATAGCGGGGAGCTCCTACGAGCAGTACTTC.

This chain uses TRBV5-4 with TRBJ1-2; D uncertain. Germline V gene data show CDR1 as SGHNT and CDR2 as YYREEE (reference sequence). V gave up 5 bases and J gave up 2 bases, with 10 bases separating them. CDR3 length equals 13 residues. For the CDR3, the DNA is TGTGCCAGCAGGGTCGGCGGGAACTATGGCTACACCTTC. Encoded protein: CASRVGGNYGYTF.

Concerning this clonotype: A much larger clone differs from this one at a single base, so this may be a read error. The chain employs TRBV5-5 and TRBJ2-7; D might be TRBD1 (5 bases). CDR3 size: 13 residues. The V gene's germline CDR1 is SGHKS and CDR2 YYEKEE (reference sequence). The CDR3 coding sequence is TGTGCCAGCATCTTGGATCTGCAGGGCGAGCAGTACTTC. It translates to CASILDLQGEQYF.

A remark on this clonotype: Given a much more abundant clone one base away, this may be a read error. This chain joins TRBV12-3 or TRBV12-4 and TRBJ2-1; D is perhaps TRBD2 (7 bases). CDR3 length: 14 residues. CDR3: CASRKGGRAWEHFF. CDR3 bases: TGTGCCAGCAGAAAAGGGGGGAGGGCGTGGGAGCATTTCTTC.

The V and J genes are TRBV12-3 or TRBV12-4 and TRBJ2-4, with 9 bases that match TRBD2. The CDR3 is made up of 16 amino acids. Losses at the gene ends were 9 bases for V and 0 bases for J; bases not matched to a gene: 9. The CDR3 DNA sequence: TGTGCCAGTTCTAGCGGGAATAACTTAGCCAAAAACATTCAGTACTTC. This translates into CASSSGNNLAKNIQYF.

A remark on this clonotype: A read error may be the cause here, since a much bigger clone is one base away. V usage is TRBV30 and J usage is TRBJ1-5; D is undetermined. This CDR3 region has 14 residues. V was shortened by 0 bases and J by 2 bases, with 8 bases between the two germline ends. In germline, CDR1 is GTSNPN, CDR2 SVGIG (reference sequence). The CDR3 DNA is TGTGCCTGGAGTGTATTACTGGGCAATCAGCCCCAGCATTTT. Protein sequence: CAWSVLLGNQPQHF.

In this sample, this clonotype turned up many times. This chain connects TRBV5-1 to TRBJ1-5; the D is unclear. Germline V gives CDR1 SGHRS, CDR2 YFSETQ. Between the trimmed V and J ends, which lost 4 bases and 6 bases, there was a span of 14 bases. The CDR3 totals 14 residues. The CDR3 nucleotides read TGCGCCAGCAGCCCGGAGGGCCCCCCTCAGCCCCAGCATTTT. Translated, it gives CASSPEGPPQPQHF.

This sequence joins TRBV6-1 and TRBJ2-1; D might be TRBD1 (5 bases). Trimming cost V 8 bases and J 9 bases, with 23 bases left between them. Germline V gene lookup returns CDR1 MNHNS and CDR2 SASEGT. The CDR3 runs to 15 residues. CDR3 DNA sequence: TGTGCCAGCCACCCTTTCGGAGCAGGGTTGACTGAGCAGTTCTTC. It translates to CASHPFGAGLTEQFF.

The chain links TRBV6-1 to TRBJ2-3, with 11 bases that match TRBD2. This CDR3 has 17 residues. V lost 2 bases to trimming and J lost 6 bases; unmatched junction nucleotides: 10. Germline V gene sequence: CDR1 MNHNS, CDR2 SASEGT. CDR3 DNA sequence: TGTGCCAGCAGTGAATCGGGAGTAGCGGGAGGGCGGGATACGCAGTATTTT. This encodes CASSESGVAGGRDTQYF.

On this clonotype: Since the CDR3 does not end with the conserved phenylalanine or tryptophan, this likely comes from a read error. The limits of the CDR3 on the DNA are not certain, so only TCRdb's listed CDR3 is given. The rearrangement joins TRBV5-6 to TRBJ2-3; the table's D gene call, TRBD1, was not cross checked with the DNA. The V gene's germline CDR1 is SGHDT and CDR2 YYEEEE. 18 amino acids form the CDR3, both terminal residues included. The chain's CDR3 is CASSSTGTEGSYEQYFGP.

This clonotype was counted many times. The genes are TRBV9 and TRBJ2-7, with 7 bases fitting TRBD2. CDR3 length equals 15 residues. CDR1 is SGDLS, CDR2 YYNGEE, per germline. The junction had 9 bases not matched to a gene; V was cut back by 3 bases and J by 3 bases. The CDR3 nucleotides are TGTGCCAGCAGCGCTGGGGGAGGGGAGTTCTACGAGCAGTACTTC. This sequence encodes CASSAGGGEFYEQYF.

The chain employs TRBV7-6 and TRBJ1-2; TRBD1 matches at 7 bases. CDR3 length: 15 residues. Germline loops: CDR1 SGHVS, CDR2 FNYEAQ. With V trimmed by 5 bases and J by 8 bases, 14 bases remained unmatched. CDR3 loop: CASSPAGEGAGGYTF. CDR3 sequence (DNA): TGTGCCAGCAGCCCCGCCGGGGAGGGGGCAGGAGGCTACACCTTC.

This clonotype has a handful of counts. The chain combines TRBV27 with TRBJ2-1; 9 nucleotides agree with TRBD2. Per germline, CDR1 MNHEY and CDR2 SMNVEV (reference sequence). Trimming at V came to 7 bases and at J to 7 bases, leaving 8 bases not matched to a gene. This CDR3 has 14 residues. The CDR3 region is CASKGREGRNEQFF. The CDR3 bases are TGTGCCAGCAAGGGGCGGGAGGGCCGTAATGAGCAGTTCTTC.

Regarding this clonotype: A much larger clone lies a single base off, so this may be a read error. The V and J genes are TRBV27 and TRBJ2-7; 8 bases are a match to TRBD2. The CDR3 length is 14 residues. V dropped 2 bases and J dropped 5; count of bases not matched to a gene: 5. The germline V gene has CDR1 MNHEY and CDR2 SMNVEV (reference sequence). The CDR3 spells CASSLAGGGNEQYF. DNA for the CDR3: TGTGCCAGCAGTTTAGCCGGGGGGGGGAACGAGCAGTACTTC.